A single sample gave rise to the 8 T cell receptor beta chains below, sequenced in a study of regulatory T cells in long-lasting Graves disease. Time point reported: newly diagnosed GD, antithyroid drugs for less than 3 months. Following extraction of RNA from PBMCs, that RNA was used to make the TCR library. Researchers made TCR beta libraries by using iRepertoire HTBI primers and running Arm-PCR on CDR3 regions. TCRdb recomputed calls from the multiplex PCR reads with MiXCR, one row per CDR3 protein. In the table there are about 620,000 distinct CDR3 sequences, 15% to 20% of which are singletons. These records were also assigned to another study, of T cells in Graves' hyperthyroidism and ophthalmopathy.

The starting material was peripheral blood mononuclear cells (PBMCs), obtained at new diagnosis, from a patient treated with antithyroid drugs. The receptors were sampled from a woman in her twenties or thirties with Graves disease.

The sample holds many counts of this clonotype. CDR3 coding DNA: TGCAGCGTACAGGGGGGGGTAGAGACCCAGTACTTC. It is translated as CSVQGGVETQYF. V is TRBV29-1 and J is TRBJ2-5; possibly TRBD1 for D (8 bases). Germline CDR1 is SQVTM and CDR2 is ANQGSEA. This CDR3 contains 12 residues. Trimming stripped 6 bases from V and 4 bases from J, with 12 bases between.

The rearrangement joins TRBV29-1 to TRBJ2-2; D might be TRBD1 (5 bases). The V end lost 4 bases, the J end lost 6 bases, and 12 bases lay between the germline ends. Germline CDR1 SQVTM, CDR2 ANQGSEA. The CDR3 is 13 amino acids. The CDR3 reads CSVAQGGAGELFF. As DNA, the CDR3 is TGCAGCGTTGCCCAGGGTGGGGCCGGGGAGCTGTTTTTT.

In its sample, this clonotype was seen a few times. The CDR3 bases are TGTGCCAGCTCTCTAGACAGCCGAGAAGCTTTCTTT. Translating gives CASSLDSREAFF. This chain joins TRBV18 and TRBJ1-1; tentative D call: TRBD1 (5 bases). Germline V lookup: CDR1 KGHSH, CDR2 LQKENI. The CDR3 runs to 12 residues. Trimming took off 6 bases at V and 8 bases at J, with 13 bases between the two ends. The full variable domain, in which reference TRBV18 and TRBJ1-1 provide the parts outside the CDR3, is NAGVMQNPRHLVRRRGQEARLRCSPMKGHSHVYWYRQLPEEGLKFMVYLQKENIIDESGMPKERFSAEFPKEGPSILRIQQVVRGDSAAYFCASSLDSREAFFGQGTRLTVV.

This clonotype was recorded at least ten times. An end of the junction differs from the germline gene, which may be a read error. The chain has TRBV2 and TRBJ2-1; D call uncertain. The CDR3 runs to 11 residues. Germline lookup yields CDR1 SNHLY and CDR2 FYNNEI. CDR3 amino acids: CASSEARWTLF. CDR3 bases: TGTGCCAGCAGTGAAGCGCGCTGGACCCTCTTC.

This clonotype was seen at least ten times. CDR3 in amino acids: CASSGRVNTEAFF. CDR3 sequence (DNA): TGTGCCAGCAGTGGACGGGTTAACACTGAAGCTTTCTTT. The rearrangement links TRBV6-1 to TRBJ1-1; D is uncertain. Germline assignment: CDR1 MNHNS and CDR2 SASEGT. The V end was cut by 4 bases, the J end by 2 bases, with 8 bases between. The CDR3 has 13 residues.

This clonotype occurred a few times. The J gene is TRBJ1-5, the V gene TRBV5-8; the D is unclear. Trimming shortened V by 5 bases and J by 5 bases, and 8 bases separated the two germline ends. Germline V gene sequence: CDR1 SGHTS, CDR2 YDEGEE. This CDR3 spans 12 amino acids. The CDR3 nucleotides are TGTGCCAGCAGTTCTCAGGATCAGCCCCAGCATTTT. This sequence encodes CASSSQDQPQHF.

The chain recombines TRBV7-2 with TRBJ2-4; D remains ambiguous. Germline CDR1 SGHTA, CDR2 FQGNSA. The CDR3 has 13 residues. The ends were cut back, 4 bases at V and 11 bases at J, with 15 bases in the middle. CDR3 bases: TGTGCCAGCAGCTCCACGGCACGGACCGTTCAGTACTTC. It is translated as CASSSTARTVQYF.

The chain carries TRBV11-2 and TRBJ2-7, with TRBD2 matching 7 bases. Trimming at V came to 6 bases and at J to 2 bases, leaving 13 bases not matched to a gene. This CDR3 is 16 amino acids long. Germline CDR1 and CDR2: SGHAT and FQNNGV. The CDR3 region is CASRVGASGKPYEQYF. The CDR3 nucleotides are TGTGCCAGCAGGGTAGGGGCTAGCGGTAAACCCTACGAGCAGTACTTC.